The sequence of this T cell receptor beta chain was determined in a study of T-cell memory formation after mild COVID-19. The CDR3 contains 13 residues. The germline V gene encodes CDR1 SNHLY and CDR2 FYNNEI. V was cut by 1 base and J by 6 bases, with 6 bases left in between. This clonotype was seen repeatedly, ten times or more. In TCRdb, the 5' RACE reads were re-called with MiXCR into one record per CDR3 protein. The data contain a few hundred thousand distinct CDR3 sequences, around 15% of them singletons. The sequencing sample was made of PBMCs or a T cell subset sorted from them (not recorded which). The TCR was taken from a man between 18 and 35 years old who had mild COVID-19 (a few samples of this study predate the infection). Cell type and time point are not known. The chain carries TRBV2 and TRBJ2-2, with D unclear. CDR3 residues: CASSEGRSGELFF. DNA for the CDR3: TGTGCCAGCAGTGAAGGAAGATCCGGGGAGCTGTTTTTT. Variable domain in full (rest from reference TRBV2 and TRBJ2-2): EPEVTQTPSHQVTQMGQEVILRCVPISNHLYFYWYRQILGQKVEFLVSFYNNEISEKSEIFDDQFSVERPDGSNFTLKIRSTKLEDSAMYFCASSEGRSGELFFGEGSRLTVL.